The 31 T cell receptor beta chains listed next were all sequenced from one sample in a study of blood T cell repertoires in COVID-19. Clones were read by immunoSEQ multiplex PCR, and TCRdb kept only the in-frame ones, dropping some. The sample holds around 290,000 clones; 70% to 90% are singletons and the top ten take 2% to 2.5%. The source material was PBMCs or T cells enriched from blood (not recorded which). The receptors originated from a woman aged 60-70 years in a cohort exposed to, infected with or recovered from COVID-19 (not recorded which).

This chain links TRBV29-1 with TRBJ2-5; TRBD1 aligns across 8 bases. The trim removed 6 bases at V and 3 bases at J, leaving 6 bases unmatched. CDR3 length equals 13 residues. CDR1 and CDR2 (germline): SQVTM, ANQGSEA. For the CDR3, the DNA is TGCAGCGTCGCAGGACAGGGAAAAGAGACCCAGTACTTC. This codes for CSVAGQGKETQYF.

The V call is TRBV27, the J call TRBJ1-1, with 11 bases identical to TRBD1. The V gene's germline CDR1 is MNHEY and CDR2 SMNVEV (reference sequence). The CDR3 runs 14 residues. V trimming: 5 bases; J trimming: 4 bases; junction bases outside the gene matches: 3. DNA for the CDR3: TGTGCCAGCAGTCCCGGGACAGGGGGCACTGAAGCTTTCTTT. Amino acids: CASSPGTGGTEAFF.

J is TRBJ1-2 and V is TRBV28, with D perhaps TRBD1 (5 bases). Looked up from germline, CDR1 is MDHEN and CDR2 is SYDVKM. V lost 8 bases and J lost 5, with 15 bases in between. The CDR3 runs to 13 residues. This CDR3 is CASRGGDPYGYTF. DNA of the CDR3: TGTGCCAGCCGGGGGGGGGACCCATATGGCTACACCTTC.

In this sample, this clone turned up many times. CDR3 bases: TGTGCCAGTAGTCACCCGTACAGAACTAATGAAAAACTGTTTTTT. Translating it yields CASSHPYRTNEKLFF. V usage is TRBV19 and J usage is TRBJ1-4; no reliable D call. The germline V gene has CDR1 LNHDA and CDR2 SQIVND (reference sequence). The CDR3 contains 15 residues. Trimming cost V 5 bases and J 1 base, with 11 bases left between them.

V usage is TRBV30 and J usage is TRBJ2-3; 8 bases agree with TRBD1. Trimming removed 4 bases from V and 6 bases from J; junction bases left unmatched: 9. Germline V gene sequence: CDR1 GTSNPN, CDR2 SVGIG (reference sequence). The CDR3 is 14 residues long. Here the CDR3 reads CAWTPDREIDTQYF. For the CDR3, the DNA is TGTGCCTGGACACCGGACAGGGAGATCGATACGCAGTATTTT.

This clone was observed a handful of times. Here the CDR3 DNA reads TGTGCCAGCAGCTCCGGGACAGGGTTTTTAGATACGCAGTATTTT. Its translation: CASSSGTGFLDTQYF. The chain has TRBV11-3 and TRBJ2-3, with TRBD1 matching over 9 bases. The CDR3 runs 15 residues. Germline V CDR1 and CDR2: SGHNT, YENEEA. Unmatched junction bases numbered 7, after V lost 4 bases and J lost 5 bases.

V and J are TRBV28 and TRBJ1-1, with D uncertain. Germline-derived CDR1 and CDR2 are MDHEN and SYDVKM. The CDR3 has 12 amino acids. The V gene lost 2 bases and the J gene lost 3 bases, with 4 bases spanning the gap. The CDR3: CASSLRYTEAFF. CDR3 nucleotide sequence: TGTGCCAGCAGTTTACGGTACACTGAAGCTTTCTTT.

The chain links TRBV6-5 to TRBJ2-7; 8 bases are shared with TRBD1. Looked up from germline, CDR1 is MNHEY and CDR2 is SVGAGI. This CDR3 spans 12 amino acids. Unmatched junction bases numbered 4, after V lost 6 bases and J lost 6 bases. The CDR3 sequence is CASSRTGSEQYF. The CDR3 nucleotides are TGTGCCAGCAGCCGGACAGGGAGCGAGCAGTACTTC.

The chain recombines TRBV6-5 with TRBJ2-3, with 8 bases lining up with TRBD2. This CDR3 is 15 amino acids long. Germline V gene sequence: CDR1 MNHEY, CDR2 SVGAGI. After removal of 2 bases from V and 5 bases from J, the junction contained 6 bases not matched to a gene. As DNA, the CDR3 is TGTGCCAGCAGTTACGGGGGGACTAGTATAGATACGCAGTATTTT. This translates into CASSYGGTSIDTQYF.

Only one count was recorded for this clone. This rearrangement joins TRBV24-1 to TRBJ2-1, with D possibly TRBD1 on 6 matching bases. Trimming removed 5 bases at V and 4 bases at J, with 14 bases between. Germline-derived CDR1 and CDR2 are KGHDR and SFDVKD. The CDR3 consists of 15 residues. The CDR3 sequence: CATSVGRGRYNEQFF. Written as DNA, the CDR3 is TGTGCCACCAGTGTCGGCAGGGGCCGGTACAATGAGCAGTTCTTC.

J is TRBJ2-7 and V is TRBV11-2, with 8 bases fitting TRBD1. V shed 3 bases, J shed 1 base, and the junction held 2 bases outside the gene matches. Germline values: CDR1 SGHAT, CDR2 FQNNGV. The CDR3 runs to 14 residues. In DNA form, the CDR3 reads TGTGCCAGCAGCTTTACAGGGGGGTCCTACGAGCAGTACTTC. Translated: CASSFTGGSYEQYF.

Only a few counts were recorded for this clone. This rearrangement joins TRBV15 to TRBJ2-7; perhaps TRBD1 as D (5 bases). Germline V gene data show CDR1 as LNHNV and CDR2 as YYDKDF (reference sequence). Trimming left V 1 base short and J 0 bases short, with 13 bases between. This CDR3 has 16 amino acids. The CDR3 DNA follows: TGTGCCACCAGCAGAGCGGACATATCCTTCTCCTACGAGCAGTACTTC. This sequence encodes CATSRADISFSYEQYF.

The rearrangement links TRBV2 to TRBJ2-7, with TRBD2 matching over 14 bases. Germline loops: CDR1 SNHLY, CDR2 FYNNEI. There are 16 residues in the CDR3. Losses at the gene ends were 8 bases for V and 4 bases for J; bases not matched to a gene: 10. In DNA, the CDR3 is TGTGCCAGCGTTGCGGGGACTAGCGGGAGTGGTTACGAGCAGTACTTC. Protein sequence: CASVAGTSGSGYEQYF.

This clone was detected only a few times. The CDR3 loop reads CSVGGRLNTGELFF. Written as DNA, the CDR3 is TGCAGCGTTGGTGGGAGGCTGAACACCGGGGAGCTGTTTTTT. V and J are TRBV29-1 and TRBJ2-2; D is perhaps TRBD2 (6 bases). From germline, CDR1 is SQVTM and CDR2 ANQGSEA. The CDR3 loop spans 14 amino acids. Trimming stripped 4 bases from V and 1 base from J, with 10 bases between.

V usage is TRBV5-1 and J usage is TRBJ1-2, with D perhaps matching TRBD1 (6 bases). The germline gives CDR1 SGHRS, CDR2 YFSETQ. This CDR3 is 13 amino acids long. V was clipped by 1 base and J by 4 bases, with 8 bases between them. CDR3: CASSLLQGYGYTF. As DNA, the CDR3 is TGCGCCAGCAGCTTGTTACAGGGCTATGGCTACACCTTC.

The chain couples TRBV27 to TRBJ2-7, with TRBD1 matching over 9 bases. The CDR3 covers 14 residues. From germline, CDR1 is MNHEY and CDR2 SMNVEV (reference sequence). The junction had 4 bases not matched to a gene; V was cut back by 7 bases and J by 0 bases. The CDR3 spells CASTGTGSSYEQYF. CDR3 sequence (DNA): TGTGCCAGCACCGGGACAGGGAGCTCCTACGAGCAGTACTTC.

A single count supports this clone. The chain couples TRBV24-1 to TRBJ1-5, with D possibly TRBD1 on 6 matching bases. CDR1 KGHDR and CDR2 SFDVKD come from the germline V gene. V was shortened by 4 bases and J by 1 base, with 13 bases between the two germline ends. The CDR3 runs 16 residues. CDR3 amino acids: CATSEGGLLSNQPQHF. The CDR3 nucleotides are TGTGCCACCAGTGAGGGGGGGCTTTTAAGCAATCAGCCCCAGCATTTT.

The chain carries TRBV25-1 and TRBJ2-7; 9 positions match TRBD1. Trimming took 5 bases from V and 4 from J; bases not matched to a gene: 9. The V gene's germline CDR1 is MGHDK and CDR2 SYGVNS. This CDR3 spans 15 amino acids. CDR3 amino acids: CASSHPGTGLYEQYF. In DNA form, the CDR3 reads TGTGCCAGCAGTCACCCAGGGACAGGGTTGTACGAGCAGTACTTC.

The count of this clone is one. The rearrangement links TRBV27 to TRBJ2-2; D is possibly TRBD2 (6 bases). Trimming stripped 6 bases from V and 0 bases from J, with 14 bases between. This CDR3 spans 16 amino acids. The germline V gene has CDR1 MNHEY and CDR2 SMNVEV (reference sequence). Here the CDR3 DNA reads TGTGCCAGCAGATCCGGGACTGTCGCGAACACCGGGGAGCTGTTTTTT. Translated, it gives CASRSGTVANTGELFF.

This clone showed up just once. The V call is TRBV5-8, the J call TRBJ2-1, with D possibly being TRBD2 (5 bases). CDR3 length equals 15 residues. Germline V gene data show CDR1 as SGHTS and CDR2 as YDEGEE. The ends were cut back, 3 bases at V and 5 bases at J, with 15 bases in the middle. CDR3: CASSSARDLDNEQFF. For the CDR3, the DNA is TGTGCCAGCAGCTCCGCCCGGGATTTGGACAATGAGCAGTTCTTC.

This clone has just a few counts. The gene calls are TRBV28 and TRBJ2-7, with 7 bases identical to TRBD2. V was clipped by 4 bases and J by 1 base; unmatched bases: 7. CDR3 size: 15 residues. CDR1 and CDR2 (germline): MDHEN, SYDVKM. In DNA, the CDR3 is TGTGCCAGCAGTTGGGGCGGGAGAACGTCCTACGAGCAGTACTTC. This gives the protein CASSWGGRTSYEQYF. The variable domain in full, with the rest retrieved from reference TRBV28 and TRBJ2-7, is DVKVTQSSRYLVKRTGEKVFLECVQDMDHENMFWYRQDPGLGLRLIYFSYDVKMKEKGDIPEGYSVSREKKERFSLILESASTNQTSMYLCASSWGGRTSYEQYFGPGTRLTVT.

The genes are TRBV5-8 and TRBJ2-1, with TRBD2 matching over 7 bases. The CDR3 loop spans 15 amino acids. Trimming took 4 bases from V and 2 from J; bases not matched to a gene: 6. From germline, CDR1 is SGHTS and CDR2 YDEGEE. CDR3 DNA: TGTGCCAGCAGCCCCGGGACTAAGGCCTACAATGAGCAGTTCTTC. Amino acid sequence: CASSPGTKAYNEQFF. Filled out from reference TRBV5-8 and TRBJ2-1, the complete variable domain reads EAGVTQSPTHLIKTRGQQATLRCSPISGHTSVYWYQQALGLGLQFLLWYDEGEERNRGNFPPRFSGRQFPNYSSELNVNALELEDSALYLCASSPGTKAYNEQFFGPGTRLTVL.

This clone was detected a few times. The chain employs TRBV24-1 and TRBJ2-3; TRBD2 matches at 8 bases. The length of the CDR3 is 15 residues. After removal of 8 bases from V and 3 bases from J, the junction contained 9 bases not matched to a gene. Germline-derived CDR1 and CDR2 are KGHDR and SFDVKD. DNA for the CDR3: TGTGCCACCACGCGGGGACTAGGTCCTACAGATACGCAGTATTTT. Amino acid sequence: CATTRGLGPTDTQYF.

The CDR3 loop is CASSLRGNNEKLFF. CDR3 DNA sequence: TGTGCCAGCAGCTTAAGGGGGAATAATGAAAAACTGTTTTTT. The rearrangement joins TRBV11-2 to TRBJ1-4; a possible D gene is TRBD1 (6 bases). V was cut by 2 bases and J by 4 bases, with 8 bases left in between. The germline V gene encodes CDR1 SGHAT and CDR2 FQNNGV. This CDR3 region has 14 residues.

This chain joins TRBV4-2 and TRBJ1-1; D gene uncertain. The CDR3 is made up of 12 amino acids. Trimming removed 4 bases at V and 5 bases at J, with 8 bases between. Germline CDR1 and CDR2: LGHNA and YNFKEQ. CDR3: CASSPPRTEAFF. CDR3 sequence (DNA): TGTGCCAGCAGCCCTCCCAGGACTGAAGCTTTCTTT.

This sequence joins TRBV28 and TRBJ1-1, with D tentatively TRBD1 (6 bases). V gave up 6 bases and J gave up 11 bases, with 22 bases separating them. Per the germline V gene, CDR1 is MDHEN and CDR2 is SYDVKM. The CDR3 is made up of 14 amino acids. The CDR3 loop reads CASRGGGTPPIAFF. The CDR3 nucleotides read TGTGCCAGCAGGGGGGGAGGGACACCACCAATCGCTTTCTTT.

The chain joins TRBV27 to TRBJ2-1; 10 nucleotides align to TRBD2. Germline lookup yields CDR1 MNHEY and CDR2 SMNVEV (reference sequence). Trimming took 2 bases from V and 12 from J; bases not matched to a gene: 13. The CDR3 runs to 16 residues. The chain's CDR3 is CASSLGRAGGYYRQFF. CDR3 DNA sequence: TGTGCCAGCAGTTTAGGGCGAGCGGGAGGGTATTATCGGCAGTTCTTC.

This chain joins TRBV15 and TRBJ2-7; tentatively, D is TRBD1 (6 bases). The CDR3 is 13 amino acids. Trimming took off 3 bases at V and 6 bases at J, with 12 bases between the two ends. Germline assignment: CDR1 LNHNV and CDR2 YYDKDF (reference sequence). The CDR3 reads CATSSQQGSEQYF. CDR3 nucleotide sequence: TGTGCCACCAGCAGTCAACAGGGCAGCGAGCAGTACTTC. Based on the CDR3 plus reference TRBV15 and TRBJ2-7, the full variable domain is DAMVIQNPRYQVTQFGKPVTLSCSQTLNHNVMYWYQQKSSQAPKLLFHYYDKDFNNEADTPDNFQSRRPNTSFCFLDIRSPGLGDTAMYLCATSSQQGSEQYFGPGTRLTVT.

This clone was picked up one time. The chain recombines TRBV3-1 (or the pseudogene TRBV3-2) with TRBJ2-6, with 11 bases identical to TRBD1. From germline, CDR1 is LGHDT and CDR2 YNNKEL (reference sequence). The CDR3 covers 18 residues. After removal of 4 bases from V and 3 bases from J, the junction contained 8 bases not matched to a gene. This CDR3 reads CASSLLGQGADGANVLTF. CDR3 DNA: TGTGCCAGCAGCCTCCTCGGACAGGGGGCAGATGGGGCCAACGTCCTGACTTTC.

V and J are TRBV3-1 (or the pseudogene TRBV3-2) and TRBJ1-6; the match to TRBD1 covers 9 bases. This CDR3 has 20 residues. Germline V gene sequence: CDR1 LGHDT, CDR2 YNNKEL (reference sequence). With V trimmed by 1 base and J by 0 bases, 10 bases remained unmatched. The CDR3 spells CASSQGVSGTGSSYNSPLHF. Written as DNA, the CDR3 is TGTGCCAGCAGCCAAGGGGTTTCCGGGACAGGGAGCTCCTATAATTCACCCCTCCACTTT.

The rearrangement uses TRBV7-9 and TRBJ2-1; TRBD1 might be the D (5 bases). Germline CDR1 is SEHNR and CDR2 is FQNEAQ (reference sequence). Deletions cut 5 bases from V and 15 bases from J, with 17 bases between. CDR3 length equals 12 residues. The CDR3 DNA is TGTGCCAGCAGCGCCGACAGATTTCTCCCGTTCTTC. Protein sequence: CASSADRFLPFF.